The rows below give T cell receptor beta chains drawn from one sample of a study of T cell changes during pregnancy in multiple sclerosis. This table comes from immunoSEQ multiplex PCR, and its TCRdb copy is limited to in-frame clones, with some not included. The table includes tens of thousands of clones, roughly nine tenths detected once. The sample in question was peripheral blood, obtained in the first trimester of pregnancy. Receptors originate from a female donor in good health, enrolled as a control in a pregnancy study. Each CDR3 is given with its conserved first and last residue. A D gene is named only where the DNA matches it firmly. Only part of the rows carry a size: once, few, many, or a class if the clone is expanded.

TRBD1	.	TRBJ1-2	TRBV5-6	TGTGCCAGCAGCTTCGGGACAGACTATGGCTACACCTTC	CASSFGTDYGYTF
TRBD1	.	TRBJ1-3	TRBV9	TGTGCCAGCAGCCTAACCACAGGGGTCGCTGGAAACACCATATATTTT	CASSLTTGVAGNTIYF
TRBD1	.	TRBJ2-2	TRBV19	TGTGCCAGTAGACCTAGGACAGGGATTGCCACCGGGGAGCTGTTTTTT	CASRPRTGIATGELFF
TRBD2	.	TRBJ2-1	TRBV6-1	TGTGCCAGCAGTGAAGGGGCCGCGGGGGGTTACAATGAGCAGTTCTTC	CASSEGAAGGYNEQFF
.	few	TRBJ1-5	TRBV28	TGTGCCAGCAGTCTAAATCAGCCCCAGCATTTT	CASSLNQPQHF
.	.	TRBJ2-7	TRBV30	TGTGCCTGGAGTGTCGCGCGGTACGAGCAGTACTTC	CAWSVARYEQYF
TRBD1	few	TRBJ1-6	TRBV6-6	TGTGCCAGCAGTCTTGGACAGGGAGGATCACCCCTCCACTTT	CASSLGQGGSPLHF
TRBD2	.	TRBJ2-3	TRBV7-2	TGTGCCAGCAGCTATTCTGGGGGGGGCACAGATACGCAGTATTTT	CASSYSGGGTDTQYF
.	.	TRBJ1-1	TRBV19	TGTGCCAGTAGTATACGAGGGAACACTGAAGCTTTCTTT	CASSIRGNTEAFF
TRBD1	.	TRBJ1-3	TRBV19	TGTGCCAGTATCGGGACAGGGAGAGGAAACACCATATATTTT	CASIGTGRGNTIYF
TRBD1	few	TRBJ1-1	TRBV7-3	TGTGCCAGCAGCTTACAGGGGGACACTGAAGCTTTCTTT	CASSLQGDTEAFF
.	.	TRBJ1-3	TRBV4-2	TGTGCCAGCAGCCAAGATCTAGGGAGGGACTCTGGAAACACCATATATTTT	CASSQDLGRDSGNTIYF
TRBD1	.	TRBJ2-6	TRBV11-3	TGTGCCAGCAGCTTAGGGACAGGGCTCTCTGGGGCCAACGTCCTGACTTTC	CASSLGTGLSGANVLTF
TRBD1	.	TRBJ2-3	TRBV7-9	TGTGCCAGCAGCCCGACAGGGGGCACAGATACGCAGTATTTT	CASSPTGGTDTQYF
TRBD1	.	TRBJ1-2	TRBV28	TGTGCCAGCGGACAGGCCCCAAACTATGGCTACACCTTC	CASGQAPNYGYTF
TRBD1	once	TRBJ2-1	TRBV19	TGTGCCAGTAGTCGACAGGGCACGAGGAACAATGAGCAGTTCTTC	CASSRQGTRNNEQFF
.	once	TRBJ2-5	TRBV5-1	TGCGCCAGCAGCTTGGCCATGGAGACCCAGTACTTC	CASSLAMETQYF
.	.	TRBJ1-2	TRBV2	TGTGCCAGCAGTGAACGGGGGGACTATGGCTACACCTTC	CASSERGDYGYTF
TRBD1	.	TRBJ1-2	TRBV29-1	TGCAGCGTTGAAGAACCCAGGGGGTATGGCTACACCTTC	CSVEEPRGYGYTF
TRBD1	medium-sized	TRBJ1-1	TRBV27	TGTGCCAGCAGTTTGTTCTCGACAGGGGGGGACACTGAAGCTTTCTTT	CASSLFSTGGDTEAFF
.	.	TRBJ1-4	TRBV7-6	TGTGCCAGCAGCTTAGTTAGCGGGGGGAATGAAAAACTGTTTTTT	CASSLVSGGNEKLFF
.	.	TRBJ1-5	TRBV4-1	TGCGCCGCGGGACGGGACAGCAATCAGCCCCAGCATTTT	CAAGRDSNQPQHF
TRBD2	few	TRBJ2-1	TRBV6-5	TGTGCCAGCAGTATAAGCGGGGGAAATGAGCAGTTCTTC	CASSISGGNEQFF
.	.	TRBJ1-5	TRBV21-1	TGTGCCAGCAGCAAAAGGGGGGGTGGGCTCAATCAGCCCCAGCATTTT	CASSKRGGGLNQPQHF
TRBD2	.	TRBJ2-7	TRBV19	TGTGCCAGTAGTATCCGGGGGGACCGCCTCTACGAGCAGTACTTC	CASSIRGDRLYEQYF
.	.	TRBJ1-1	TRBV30	TGTGCCTGGGACAAAGGACAGAGAAACACTGAAGCTTTCTTT	CAWDKGQRNTEAFF
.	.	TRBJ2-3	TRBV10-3	TGTGCCATCAGCCAGGCCACAGATACGCAGTATTTT	CAISQATDTQYF
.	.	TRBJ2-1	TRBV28	TGTGCCAGCAGTCCCATAGACTTGGGTCTCTCCTACAATGAGCAGTTCTTC	CASSPIDLGLSYNEQFF
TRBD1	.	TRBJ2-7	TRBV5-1	TGCGCCAGCAGCTTGGACCTACGACAGGGGGCAGGCGAGCAGTACTTC	CASSLDLRQGAGEQYF
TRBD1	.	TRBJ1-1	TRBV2	TGTGCCAGCAGTGAGGACAGGGACACTGAAGCTTTCTTT	CASSEDRDTEAFF
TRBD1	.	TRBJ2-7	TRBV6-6	TGTGCCAGCAGTACTAAGACAGGGCGGTCCTACGAGCAGTACTTC	CASSTKTGRSYEQYF
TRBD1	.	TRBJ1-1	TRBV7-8	TGTGCCAGCAGCTTCGGCACAGGGGGCGCTTTCTCCGTGAACACTGAAGCTTTCTTT	CASSFGTGGAFSVNTEAFF
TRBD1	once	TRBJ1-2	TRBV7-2	TGTGCCAGCAGCTCCGACAGGGGGTCTGGCTACACCTTC	CASSSDRGSGYTF
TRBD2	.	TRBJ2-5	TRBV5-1	TGCGCCAGCAGATCCTCTAGCGGGGAAGAGACCCAGTACTTC	CASRSSSGEETQYF
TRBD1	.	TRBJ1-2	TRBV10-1	TGCGCCAGCAGTGAGGGGACAGGGTTTGGCTACACCTTC	CASSEGTGFGYTF
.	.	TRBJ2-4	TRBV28	TGTGCCAGCAGTCGGGATTTAGCCAAAAACATTCAGTACTTC	CASSRDLAKNIQYF
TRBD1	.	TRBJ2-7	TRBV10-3	TGTGCCATCAGGATTTCCGGGACAGGGAACTACGAGCAGTACTTC	CAIRISGTGNYEQYF
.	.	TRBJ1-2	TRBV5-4	TGTGCCAGCAGCCGGGGGTTCGACTATGGCTACACCTTC	CASSRGFDYGYTF
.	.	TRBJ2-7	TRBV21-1	TGTGCCAGCAGCAATGTTACGGTTAAATCCTACGAGCAGTACTTC	CASSNVTVKSYEQYF
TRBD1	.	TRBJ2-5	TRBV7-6	TGTGCCAGCAGCTCCGGACAGGCCGTGAACCAAGAGACCCAGTACTTC	CASSSGQAVNQETQYF
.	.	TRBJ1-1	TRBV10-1	TGCGCCAGCAGTGAGTCCTCAACAGGCACTGAAGCTTTCTTT	CASSESSTGTEAFF
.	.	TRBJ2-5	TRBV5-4	TGTGCCAGCAGCGCGGTTAGGGGGACTACCCGAGAGACCCAGTACTTC	CASSAVRGTTRETQYF
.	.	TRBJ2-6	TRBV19	TGTGCCAGTAGTATAACAGGTGACGGAGTGACTGGGGCCAACGTCCTGACTTTC	CASSITGDGVTGANVLTF
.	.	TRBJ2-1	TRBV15	TGTGCCACCAGCAGAGGGGGCACGGGGGGCCACAATGAGCAGTTCTTC	CATSRGGTGGHNEQFF
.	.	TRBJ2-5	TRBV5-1	TGCGCCAGCAGCTTGTCTCCCGGGTCATCTCCGCGGGAAGAGACCCAGTACTTC	CASSLSPGSSPREETQYF
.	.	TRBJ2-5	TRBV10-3	TGTGCCATCAGTGAGTCCCGGGGGACCCAGTACTTC	CAISESRGTQYF
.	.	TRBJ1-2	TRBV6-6	TGTGCCAGCAGACATGCACCGGGACAACTCTCGGAAGGCTACACCTTC	CASRHAPGQLSEGYTF
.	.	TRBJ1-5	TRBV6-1	TGTGCCAGCAGTGGGTATCGGCAGCCCCAGCATTTT	CASSGYRQPQHF
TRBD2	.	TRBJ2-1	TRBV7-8	TGTGCCAGCAGCCTATCTAGGACTAGGCCGCAGTTCTTC	CASSLSRTRPQFF
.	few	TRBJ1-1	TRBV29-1	TGCAGCGTTGAAAGTATGTGGGAGTACACTGAAGCTTTCTTT	CSVESMWEYTEAFF
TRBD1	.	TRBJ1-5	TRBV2	TGTGCCAGCAGCGTACAGGGGGGCAATCAGCCCCAGCATTTT	CASSVQGGNQPQHF
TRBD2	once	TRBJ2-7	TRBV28	TGTGCCAGCAGGGGGAAGACTAGCGGCGTCTACGAGCAGTACTTC	CASRGKTSGVYEQYF
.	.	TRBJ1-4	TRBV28	TGTGCAGGGGCCTCTAATGAAAAACTGTTTTTT	CAGASNEKLFF
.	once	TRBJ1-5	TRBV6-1	TGTGCCAGCGAAGGGGCGCGTGGCAATCAGCCCCAGCATTTT	CASEGARGNQPQHF
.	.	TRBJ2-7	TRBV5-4	TGTGCCAGCAGCTTCAACTACGAGCAGTACTTC	CASSFNYEQYF
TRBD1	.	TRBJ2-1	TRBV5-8	TGTGCCAGCGGGACAGGGGTTTACAATGAGCAGTTCTTC	CASGTGVYNEQFF
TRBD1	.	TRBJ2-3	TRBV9	TGTGCCAGCAGCGAGCGACAGGGTGTCGCTAGCACAGATACGCAGTATTTT	CASSERQGVASTDTQYF
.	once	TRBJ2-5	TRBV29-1	TGCAGCGTTGGTCGGGGGAATACTCAAGAGACCCAGTACTTC	CSVGRGNTQETQYF